This TCR beta chain came from a study of human T cells and chemical hapten exposure. Time point noted: patch test 3, about 24 weeks after DPC sensitization. The sample's treatment: therapeutic diphenylcyclopropenone sensitization with weekly scalp DPC. The CDR3 runs to 12 residues. V was cut by 5 bases and J by 9 bases, with 11 bases left in between. Germline CDR1 MDHEN, CDR2 SYDVKM. Unique molecular identifiers were attached to individual cDNA molecules during library preparation. TCRdb processed the RACE reads anew with MiXCR; each CDR3 protein has one entry. This sample has 99,000 or so distinct CDR3 sequences; under 40% occur once, and the top ten carry about 2.7%.

This receptor was obtained from a man between 35 and 55 years old with alopecia areata. Some clones in this sample may be carry-over from other donors' samples. The chain combines TRBV28 with TRBJ2-1; D uncertain. The sequences come from whole blood, collected in connection with sensitization to the hapten diphenylcyclopropenone (DPC). CDR3 in amino acids: CASSPPLPEQFF. The CDR3, as DNA: TGTGCCAGCAGTCCACCCCTCCCTGAGCAGTTCTTC.